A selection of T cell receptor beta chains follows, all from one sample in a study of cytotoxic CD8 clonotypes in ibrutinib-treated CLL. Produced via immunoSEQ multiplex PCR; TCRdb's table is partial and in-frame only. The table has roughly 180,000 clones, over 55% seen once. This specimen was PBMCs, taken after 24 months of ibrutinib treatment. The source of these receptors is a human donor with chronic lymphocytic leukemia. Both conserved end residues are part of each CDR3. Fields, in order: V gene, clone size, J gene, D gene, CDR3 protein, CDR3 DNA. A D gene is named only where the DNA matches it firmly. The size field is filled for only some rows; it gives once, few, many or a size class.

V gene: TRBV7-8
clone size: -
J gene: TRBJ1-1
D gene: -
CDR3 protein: CASSLVMAANTEAFF
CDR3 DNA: TGTGCCAGCAGCTTAGTCATGGCCGCGAACACTGAAGCTTTCTTT

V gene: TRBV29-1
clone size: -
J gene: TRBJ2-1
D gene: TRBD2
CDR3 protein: CSVDSPSGSLNEQFF
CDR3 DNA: TGCAGCGTTGACAGTCCCAGCGGGAGTTTAAATGAGCAGTTCTTC

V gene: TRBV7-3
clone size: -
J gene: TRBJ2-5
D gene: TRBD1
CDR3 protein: CASSLMGTGGLRETQYF
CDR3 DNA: TGTGCCAGCAGCTTAATGGGGACAGGGGGCTTGAGGGAGACCCAGTACTTC

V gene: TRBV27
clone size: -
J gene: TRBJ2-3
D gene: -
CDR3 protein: CASTSLADTQYF
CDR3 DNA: TGTGCCAGCACTTCACTAGCAGATACGCAGTATTTT

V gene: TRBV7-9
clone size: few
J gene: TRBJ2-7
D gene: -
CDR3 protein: CASSHRVRPYEQYF
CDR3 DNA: TGTGCCAGCAGCCACCGGGTCAGACCCTACGAGCAGTACTTC

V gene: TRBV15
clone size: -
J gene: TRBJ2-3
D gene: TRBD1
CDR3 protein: CATSNRQGASGTDTQYF
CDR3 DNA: TGTGCCACCAGCAATAGACAGGGGGCGTCTGGCACAGATACGCAGTATTTT

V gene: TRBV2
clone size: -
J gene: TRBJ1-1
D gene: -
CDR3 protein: CANNLQVNTEAFF
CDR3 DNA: TGTGCCAACAACTTACAGGTGAACACTGAAGCTTTCTTT

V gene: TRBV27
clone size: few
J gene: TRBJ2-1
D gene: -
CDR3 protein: CASSPGRVGNEQFF
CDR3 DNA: TGTGCCAGCAGTCCCGGACGGGTTGGTAATGAGCAGTTCTTC

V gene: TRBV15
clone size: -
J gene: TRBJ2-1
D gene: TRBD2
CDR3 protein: CATSRDPRTSGLYNEQFF
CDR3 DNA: TGTGCCACCAGCAGAGATCCCAGGACTAGCGGGTTATACAATGAGCAGTTCTTC

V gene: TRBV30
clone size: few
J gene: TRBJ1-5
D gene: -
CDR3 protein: CAWSVGPRSQHF
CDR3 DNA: TGTGCCTGGAGTGTAGGGCCTCGGTCCCAGCATTTT

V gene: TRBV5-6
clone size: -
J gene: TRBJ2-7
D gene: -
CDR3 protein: CASSWAGNPYEQYF
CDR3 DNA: TGTGCCAGCAGTTGGGCAGGGAACCCCTACGAGCAGTACTTC

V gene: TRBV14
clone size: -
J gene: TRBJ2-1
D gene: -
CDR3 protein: CASSQGAERSYNEQFF
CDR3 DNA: TGTGCCAGCAGCCAAGGAGCGGAGCGCTCCTACAATGAGCAGTTCTTC

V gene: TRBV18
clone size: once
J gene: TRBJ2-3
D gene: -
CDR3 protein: CASSPPARGDTQYF
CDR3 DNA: TGTGCCAGCTCACCACCCGCCCGGGGAGATACGCAGTATTTT

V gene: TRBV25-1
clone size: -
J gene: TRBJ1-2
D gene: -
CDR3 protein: CASSDRDIFNYGYTF
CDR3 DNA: TGTGCCAGCAGTGACCGGGACATATTTAACTATGGCTACACCTTC

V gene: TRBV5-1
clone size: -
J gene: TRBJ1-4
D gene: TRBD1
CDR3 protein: CASSSRPGGREKLFF
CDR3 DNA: TGCGCCAGCAGCTCCCGGCCAGGGGGAAGGGAAAAACTGTTTTTT

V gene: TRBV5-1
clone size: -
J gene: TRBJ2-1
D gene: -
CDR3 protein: CASSLSVGSNEQFF
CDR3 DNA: TGCGCCAGCAGCTTATCTGTCGGATCCAATGAGCAGTTCTTC

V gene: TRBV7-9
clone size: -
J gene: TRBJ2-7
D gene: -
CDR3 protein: CASSLFYEQYF
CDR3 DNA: TGTGCCAGCAGCTTATTTTACGAGCAGTACTTC

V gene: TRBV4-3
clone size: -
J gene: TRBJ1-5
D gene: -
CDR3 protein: CASSQDLSNQPQHF
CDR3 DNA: TGCGCCAGCAGCCAAGATCTCAGTAATCAGCCCCAGCATTTT

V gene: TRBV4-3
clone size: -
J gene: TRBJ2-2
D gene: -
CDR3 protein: CASASSMNTGELFF
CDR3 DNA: TGCGCCAGCGCCTCCTCAATGAACACCGGGGAGCTGTTTTTT

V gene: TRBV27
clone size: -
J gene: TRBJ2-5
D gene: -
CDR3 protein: CASSLSFWETQYF
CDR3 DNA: TGTGCCAGCAGTTTATCATTCTGGGAGACCCAGTACTTC

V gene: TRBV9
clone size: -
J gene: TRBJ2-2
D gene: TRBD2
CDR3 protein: CASSVTLAVGELFF
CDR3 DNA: TGTGCCAGCAGCGTAACTCTAGCGGTCGGGGAGCTGTTTTTT

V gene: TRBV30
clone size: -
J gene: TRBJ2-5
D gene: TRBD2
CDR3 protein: CALRLAGDRMTQYF
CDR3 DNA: TGTGCCTTAAGACTAGCGGGGGACCGGATGACCCAGTACTTC

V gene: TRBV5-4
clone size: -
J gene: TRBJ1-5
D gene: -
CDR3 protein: CASSLEGDRPQHF
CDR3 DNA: TGTGCCAGCAGCTTGGAGGGGGACCGGCCCCAGCATTTT

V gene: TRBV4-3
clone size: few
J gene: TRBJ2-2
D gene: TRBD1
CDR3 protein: CASSQDGQGEYTGELFF
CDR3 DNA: TGCGCCAGCAGCCAAGATGGACAGGGGGAGTACACCGGGGAGCTGTTTTTT

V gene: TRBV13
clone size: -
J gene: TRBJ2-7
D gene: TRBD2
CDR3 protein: CASSPPGSGSYEQYF
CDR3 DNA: TGTGCCAGCAGCCCGCCGGGTAGCGGGAGTTACGAGCAGTACTTC

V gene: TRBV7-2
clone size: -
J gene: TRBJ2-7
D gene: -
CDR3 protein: CASSLDSSSYEQYF
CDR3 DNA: TGTGCCAGCAGCTTGGACAGCAGCTCCTACGAGCAGTACTTC

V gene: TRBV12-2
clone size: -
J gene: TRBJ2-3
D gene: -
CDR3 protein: CASYERENPRSSDTQYF
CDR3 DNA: TGTGCGTCTTATGAGCGGGAGAACCCCAGGAGCTCAGATACGCAGTATTTT

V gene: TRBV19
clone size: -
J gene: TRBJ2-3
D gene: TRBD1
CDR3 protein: CASSIGQGSTDTQYF
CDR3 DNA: TGTGCCAGTAGTATAGGACAGGGAAGCACAGATACGCAGTATTTT

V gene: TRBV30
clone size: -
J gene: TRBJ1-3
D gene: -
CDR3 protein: CAWRWTGNTIYF
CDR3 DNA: TGTGCCTGGAGGTGGACTGGAAACACCATATATTTT

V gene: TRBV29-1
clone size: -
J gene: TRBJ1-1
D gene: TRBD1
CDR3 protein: CSVDHQGAPEAFF
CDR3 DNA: TGCAGCGTTGATCACCAGGGGGCGCCTGAAGCTTTCTTT

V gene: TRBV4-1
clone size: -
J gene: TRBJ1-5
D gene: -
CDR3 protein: CASSQVGLNQPQHF
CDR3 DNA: TGCGCCAGCAGCCAAGTAGGTTTGAATCAGCCCCAGCATTTT

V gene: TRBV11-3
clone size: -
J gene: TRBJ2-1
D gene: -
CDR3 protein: CASSLLGADNEQFF
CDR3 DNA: TGTGCCAGCAGCTTATTGGGAGCGGACAATGAGCAGTTCTTC

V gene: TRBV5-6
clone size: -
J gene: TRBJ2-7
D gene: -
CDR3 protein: CASSFLRRDLPGYEQYF
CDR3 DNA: TGTGCCAGCAGCTTTCTCAGGCGTGATCTACCGGGTTACGAGCAGTACTTC

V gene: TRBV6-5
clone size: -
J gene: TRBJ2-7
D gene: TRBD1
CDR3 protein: CASSPTGDTYEQYF
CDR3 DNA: TGTGCCAGCAGCCCGACAGGGGATACCTACGAGCAGTACTTC

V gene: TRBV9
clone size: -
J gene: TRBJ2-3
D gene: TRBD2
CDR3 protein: CASSVGWLAGGPDTQYF
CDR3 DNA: TGTGCCAGCAGCGTAGGCTGGCTAGCGGGAGGACCAGATACGCAGTATTTT

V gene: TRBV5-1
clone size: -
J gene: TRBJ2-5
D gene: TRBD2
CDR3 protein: CASSWGAGGEETQYF
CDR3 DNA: TGCGCCAGCAGCTGGGGAGCGGGAGGGGAAGAGACCCAGTACTTC

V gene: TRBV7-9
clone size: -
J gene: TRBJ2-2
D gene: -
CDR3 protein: CASSEPGTSNTGELFF
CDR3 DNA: TGTGCCAGCAGCGAACCCGGGACTTCAAACACCGGGGAGCTGTTTTTT

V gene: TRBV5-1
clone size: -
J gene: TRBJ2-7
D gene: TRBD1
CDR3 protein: CASRGQGDSYEQYF
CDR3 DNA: TGCGCCAGCAGGGGACAGGGGGACTCCTACGAGCAGTACTTC

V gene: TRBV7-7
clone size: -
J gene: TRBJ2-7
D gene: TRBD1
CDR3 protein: CASSASGQGSYEQYF
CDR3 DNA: TGTGCTAGCAGCGCCTCTGGACAGGGGAGTTACGAGCAGTACTTC

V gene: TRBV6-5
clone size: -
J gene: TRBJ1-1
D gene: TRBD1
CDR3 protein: CASSYQGQENTEAFF
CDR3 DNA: TGTGCCAGCAGTTACCAGGGACAGGAGAACACTGAAGCTTTCTTT

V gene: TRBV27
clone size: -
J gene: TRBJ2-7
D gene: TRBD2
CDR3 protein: CASSLLAGGSYEQYF
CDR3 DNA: TGTGCCAGCAGTTTATTGGCGGGAGGCTCCTACGAGCAGTACTTC